One and the same sample provided the 29 T cell receptor beta chains below, sequenced in a study of neurological immune-mediated disorders. TCRdb ran MiXCR on the 5' RACE reads and lists one entry per CDR3 protein. The data contain roughly 88,000 distinct CDR3 sequences, around 3.4% of them singletons. Sequences were obtained from PBMCs. The receptors shown here come from a woman aged 45-65 years with multiple sclerosis.

The DNA for the CDR3 is TGCAGTGCGACAGGGGGTAACTACAATGAGCAGTTCTTC. This gives the protein CSATGGNYNEQFF. The chain couples TRBV20-1 to TRBJ2-1; 9 nucleotides align to TRBD1. The CDR3 covers 13 residues. J was trimmed by 3 bases and V by 6 bases; bases with no gene match: 3. Per germline, CDR1 DFQATT and CDR2 SNEGSKA (reference sequence).

Many counts were recorded for this clonotype. This chain connects TRBV7-9 to TRBJ2-7, with a weak D call TRBD1 (6 bases). Germline values: CDR1 SEHNR, CDR2 FQNEAQ (reference sequence). The V end lost 3 bases, the J end lost 2 bases, and 11 bases lay between the germline ends. The CDR3 loop spans 14 amino acids. This CDR3 reads CASSFTGKAYEQYF. Written as DNA, the CDR3 is TGTGCCAGCAGCTTCACAGGGAAGGCCTACGAGCAGTACTTC. The variable domain in full, completed from reference TRBV7-9 and TRBJ2-7, reads DTGVSQNPRHKITKRGQNVTFRCDPISEHNRLYWYRQTLGQGPEFLTYFQNEAQLEKSRLLSDRFSAERPKGSFSTLEIQRTEQGDSAMYLCASSFTGKAYEQYFGPGTRLTVT.

This clonotype was seen ten or more times. This chain links TRBV7-2 with TRBJ1-5; 11 positions agree with TRBD1. The germline CDR1 and CDR2 sequences are SGHTA and FQGNSA. V lost 5 bases to trimming and J lost 2 bases; unmatched junction nucleotides: 8. The CDR3 has 17 residues. The CDR3 sequence is CASSPPGQGVRNQPQHF. CDR3 sequence (DNA): TGTGCCAGCAGCCCCCCGGGACAGGGGGTGCGCAATCAGCCCCAGCATTTT.

The sample holds many counts of this clonotype. The chain links TRBV4-1 to TRBJ1-4; D unresolved. The V end was cut by 4 bases, the J end by 5 bases, with 11 bases between. Per germline, CDR1 MGHRA and CDR2 YSYEKL. This CDR3 contains 14 residues. CDR3 DNA: TGCGCCAGCAGCCTGAGACCGCTAAATGAAAAACTGTTTTTT. Translation gives CASSLRPLNEKLFF.

This clonotype was counted at least ten times. The rearrangement uses TRBV12-3 or TRBV12-4 and TRBJ1-5; no reliable D call. This CDR3 is 12 amino acids long. The V gene lost 1 base and the J gene lost 6 bases, with 4 bases spanning the gap. In DNA, the CDR3 is TGTGCCAGCAGTTTAGACGCTCAGCCCCAGCATTTT. It codes for CASSLDAQPQHF.

This clonotype was seen at least ten times. The J gene is TRBJ2-7, the V gene TRBV27; D gene unclear. V lost 6 bases and J 2 bases, leaving 5 bases between the germline ends. Germline loops: CDR1 MNHEY, CDR2 SMNVEV (reference sequence). The CDR3 has 11 amino acids. CDR3 sequence: CASSTPYEQYF. In DNA, the CDR3 is TGTGCCAGCAGCACACCCTACGAGCAGTACTTC.

About this clonotype itself: This may be a read error: a much more frequent sequence differs by one nucleotide. This rearrangement joins TRBV20-1 to TRBJ2-1, with 12 bases that match TRBD2. The CDR3 loop spans 13 amino acids. Germline CDR1 and CDR2: DFQATT and SNEGSKA (reference sequence). The J segment lost 9 bases and the V segment lost 8 bases, leaving 8 bases of the junction unmatched. For the CDR3, the DNA is TGCAGTAACCTAGCGGGGGGGCCCACTGAGCAGTTCTTC. Translated: CSNLAGGPTEQFF.

This clonotype was observed at least ten times. The CDR3 DNA reads as TGTGCCAGCTCACCAATCGAAGAGACCCAGTACTTC. This translates into CASSPIEETQYF. V usage is TRBV18 and J usage is TRBJ2-5; D not certain. Germline lookup yields CDR1 KGHSH and CDR2 LQKENI. The CDR3 extends over 12 amino acids. V was cut by 2 bases and J by 3 bases, with 4 bases left in between.

This clonotype was detected many times. The gene calls are TRBV12-3 or TRBV12-4 and TRBJ1-2; D call uncertain. This CDR3 is 13 amino acids long. V was clipped by 1 base and J by 2 bases, with 5 bases between them. This chain's CDR3 is CASSLEGNYGYTF. DNA of the CDR3: TGTGCCAGCAGTTTAGAAGGGAACTATGGCTACACCTTC.

There are many counts of this clonotype. The genes are TRBV18 and TRBJ1-1; D unresolved. Between the trimmed V and J ends, which lost 5 bases and 3 bases, there was a span of 10 bases. Per the germline V gene, CDR1 is KGHSH and CDR2 is LQKENI. The CDR3 has 13 amino acids. The CDR3 loop reads CASSLSPDTEAFF. DNA for the CDR3: TGTGCCAGCTCATTATCCCCGGACACTGAAGCTTTCTTT.

This clonotype was seen repeatedly, ten times or more. The chain has TRBV29-1 and TRBJ2-1; maybe TRBD2 (6 bases). Germline V gives CDR1 SQVTM, CDR2 ANQGSEA. Trimming took off 5 bases at V and 3 bases at J, with 8 bases between the two ends. The CDR3 spans 12 residues. The CDR3: CSVSGYYNEQFF. The DNA of the CDR3 is TGCAGCGTTAGCGGGTACTACAATGAGCAGTTCTTC.

This clonotype was counted at least ten times. This chain connects TRBV9 to TRBJ1-1; D call uncertain. The CDR3 is made up of 13 amino acids. Germline V gives CDR1 SGDLS, CDR2 YYNGEE. Trimming pared 0 bases from V and 1 base from J, leaving 4 bases between. The CDR3 loop is CASSVVKNTEAFF. DNA of the CDR3: TGTGCCAGCAGCGTAGTAAAGAACACTGAAGCTTTCTTT. Full variable domain (rest looked up from reference TRBV9 and TRBJ1-1): DSGVTQTPKHLITATGQRVTLRCSPRSGDLSVYWYQQSLDQGLQFLIQYYNGEERAKGNILERFSAQQFPDLHSELNLSSLELGDSALYFCASSVVKNTEAFFGQGTRLTVV.

This clonotype has a count of ten or more. The CDR3 here is CASSGTDWNTEAFF. CDR3 nucleotides: TGTGCCAGCAGCGGGACGGACTGGAACACTGAAGCTTTCTTT. The chain is built from TRBV7-9 and TRBJ1-1, with D possibly being TRBD1 (5 bases). This CDR3 has 14 residues. Trimming removed 5 bases at V and 1 base at J, with 11 bases between. In germline, CDR1 is SEHNR, CDR2 FQNEAQ (reference sequence).

This clonotype has a count of ten or more. The chain uses TRBV7-9 and TRBJ2-1, with TRBD2 identical over 10 bases. With 2 bases clipped from V and 3 bases from J, the junction kept 4 bases outside the gene matches. There are 16 residues in the CDR3. Germline CDR1 SEHNR, CDR2 FQNEAQ (reference sequence). The DNA of the CDR3 is TGTGCCAGCAGCTTATTCACTAGCGGGAACTACAATGAGCAGTTCTTC. The encoded protein is CASSLFTSGNYNEQFF.

This clonotype was seen repeatedly, ten times or more. The gene calls are TRBV7-9 and TRBJ2-2; D unresolved. Trimming removed 5 bases from V and 7 bases from J, with 2 bases in between. CDR3 length: 10 residues. From germline, CDR1 is SEHNR and CDR2 FQNEAQ (reference sequence). In DNA, the CDR3 is TGTGCCAGCAGCCGCGGGGAGCTGTTTTTT. It yields the protein CASSRGELFF. Drawing the rest from reference TRBV7-9 and TRBJ2-2, the complete variable domain is DTGVSQNPRHKITKRGQNVTFRCDPISEHNRLYWYRQTLGQGPEFLTYFQNEAQLEKSRLLSDRFSAERPKGSFSTLEIQRTEQGDSAMYLCASSRGELFFGEGSRLTVL.

As to this clonotype: The junction differs from germline at one of its ends, possibly a read error. The V call is TRBV5-6, the J call TRBJ1-5; D is unclear. Germline V CDR1 and CDR2: SGHDT, YYEEEE. The CDR3 covers 15 residues. CDR3 nucleotide sequence: TGTGCCAGCAGTGCAGCCGAGGTCTTCAATCAGCCTCAGCATTTT. Translation: CASSAAEVFNQPQHF.

This clonotype showed up many times. The CDR3 is CSARDSLAGETQYF. CDR3 DNA sequence: TGCAGTGCTAGAGATAGTCTGGCTGGGGAGACCCAGTACTTC. This chain uses TRBV20-1 with TRBJ2-5; D remains ambiguous. Germline values: CDR1 DFQATT, CDR2 SNEGSKA (reference sequence). V was cut by 0 bases and J by 5 bases, with 13 bases left in between. CDR3 length: 14 residues.

This clonotype occurred many times. The gene calls are TRBV21-1 and TRBJ2-3; the table assigns TRBD1, which was not confirmed against the DNA. TRBV21-1 is noted as a pseudogene. The length of the CDR3 is 17 residues. The CDR3 DNA reads TGTGCCAGCAGCAAACCTGGCGTTCCGGGGCCCACAGATACGCAGTATTTT. Translated, it gives CASSKPGVPGPTDTQYF.

This clonotype was seen at least ten times. The chain combines TRBV5-1 with TRBJ2-3; 11 bases fit TRBD1. This CDR3 is built from 15 residues. The V gene end was trimmed by 4 bases and the J gene end by 7 bases; junction bases not matched to a gene: 8. The germline V gene encodes CDR1 SGHRS and CDR2 YFSETQ. In DNA form, the CDR3 reads TGCGCCAGCAGCCCGGGGACAGGGGGTGTAAATACGCAGTATTTT. Encoded protein: CASSPGTGGVNTQYF.

This clonotype appeared many times. CDR3 protein: CSARPGEFREKLFF. The CDR3 nucleotides read TGCAGTGCTAGACCGGGGGAATTTCGCGAAAAACTGTTTTTT. The chain combines TRBV20-1 with TRBJ1-4; a weak D match, TRBD1 (5 bases). V was pared by 2 bases and J by 8 bases, with 15 bases between. The V gene's germline CDR1 is DFQATT and CDR2 SNEGSKA (reference sequence). This CDR3 contains 14 residues.

The CDR3 loop reads CSAPVRGTNTEAFF. As DNA, the CDR3 is TGCAGTGCCCCCGTCCGGGGGACGAACACTGAAGCTTTCTTT. The genes are TRBV20-1 and TRBJ1-1; maybe TRBD1 (5 bases). The germline gives CDR1 DFQATT, CDR2 SNEGSKA (reference sequence). V shed 6 bases and J shed 1 base, with 15 bases lying between them. The CDR3 runs 14 residues.

This clonotype has ten or more counts. The rearrangement uses TRBV5-1 and TRBJ2-3; 8 bases line up with TRBD2. This CDR3 is built from 16 residues. Trimming took 4 bases from V and 0 from J; bases not matched to a gene: 7. The germline CDR1 and CDR2 sequences are SGHRS and YFSETQ. CDR3 bases: TGCGCCAGCAGCAGTCGGGGGGGCCAGAGCACAGATACGCAGTATTTT. Translating gives CASSSRGGQSTDTQYF.

This clonotype was seen only a few times. V is TRBV7-9 and J is TRBJ1-5; 9 nucleotides line up with TRBD1. J lost 4 bases, V lost 7 bases, and 11 bases had no gene match. Looked up from germline, CDR1 is SEHNR and CDR2 is FQNEAQ (reference sequence). CDR3 size: 16 residues. CDR3 sequence (DNA): TGTGCCAGCACCGCGGAACAGGGGGCCACAAATCAGCCCCAGCATTTT. The encoded protein is CASTAEQGATNQPQHF.

This clonotype was seen at least ten times. This rearrangement joins TRBV20-1 to TRBJ1-2, with D perhaps TRBD1 (5 bases). The CDR3 consists of 12 residues. Germline lookup yields CDR1 DFQATT and CDR2 SNEGSKA (reference sequence). The V end lost 7 bases, the J end lost 0 bases, and 9 bases lay between the germline ends. CDR3 DNA: TGCAGTGGACCGACAGCTAACTATGGCTACACCTTC. Its translation: CSGPTANYGYTF.

This clonotype came up many times. V and J are TRBV12-3 or TRBV12-4 and TRBJ2-7; 7 bases match TRBD2. CDR3 length equals 13 residues. Trimming at V came to 9 bases and at J to 4 bases, leaving 9 bases not matched to a gene. The CDR3 sequence: CASQPAGVYEQYF. CDR3 sequence (DNA): TGTGCCAGTCAACCTGCGGGGGTTTACGAGCAGTACTTC.

In its sample, this clonotype was seen many times. V gene TRBV5-1 combines with J gene TRBJ2-3; the D gene is possibly TRBD1 (6 bases). V gave up 0 bases and J gave up 4 bases, with 9 bases separating them. Germline assignment: CDR1 SGHRS and CDR2 YFSETQ. This CDR3 has 14 residues. In DNA form, the CDR3 reads TGCGCCAGCAGCTTGGAAGAGGGGGCAGATACGCAGTATTTT. Translating it yields CASSLEEGADTQYF.

This sequence joins TRBV5-4 and TRBJ2-5; 11 bases align to TRBD2. The CDR3 totals 16 residues. V was clipped by 0 bases and J by 2 bases; unmatched bases: 3. CDR1 and CDR2 (germline): SGHNT, YYREEE (reference sequence). The CDR3 is CASSLVLAGEQETQYF. DNA for the CDR3: TGTGCCAGCAGCTTGGTACTAGCGGGGGAGCAAGAGACCCAGTACTTC.

This clonotype was seen many times. This sequence joins TRBV5-1 and TRBJ2-1, with TRBD2 identical over 8 bases. The CDR3 contains 15 residues. V dropped 5 bases and J dropped 1; count of bases not matched to a gene: 5. The germline V gene has CDR1 SGHRS and CDR2 YFSETQ. In DNA form, the CDR3 reads TGCGCCAGCAGGCGGGGGGATCTATCCTACAATGAGCAGTTCTTC. It encodes CASRRGDLSYNEQFF.

CDR3 region: CSARGRLSITDTQYF. The CDR3 DNA follows: TGCAGTGCTAGAGGACGACTATCGATCACAGATACGCAGTATTTT. This rearrangement joins TRBV20-1 to TRBJ2-3; a possible D gene is TRBD2 (5 bases). This CDR3 region has 15 residues. Trimming removed 1 base at V and 2 bases at J, with 13 bases between. Germline V gives CDR1 DFQATT, CDR2 SNEGSKA (reference sequence).